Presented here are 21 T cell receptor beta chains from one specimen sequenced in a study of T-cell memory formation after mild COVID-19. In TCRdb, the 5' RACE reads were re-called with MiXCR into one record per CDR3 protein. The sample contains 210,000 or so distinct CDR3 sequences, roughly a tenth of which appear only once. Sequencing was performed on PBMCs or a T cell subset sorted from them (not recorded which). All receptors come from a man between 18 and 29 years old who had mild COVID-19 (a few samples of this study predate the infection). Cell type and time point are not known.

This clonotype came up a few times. The CDR3 DNA sequence: TGTGCCAGCAGTTCCGGGACTAGCGGGGGGGTAGATACGCAGTATTTT. Its protein product is CASSSGTSGGVDTQYF. The chain is built from TRBV6-6 and TRBJ2-3; 16 bases match TRBD2. This CDR3 is built from 16 residues. V lost 4 bases and J lost 5; bases outside the gene matches: 3. Germline CDR1 MNHNY, CDR2 SVGAGI (reference sequence).

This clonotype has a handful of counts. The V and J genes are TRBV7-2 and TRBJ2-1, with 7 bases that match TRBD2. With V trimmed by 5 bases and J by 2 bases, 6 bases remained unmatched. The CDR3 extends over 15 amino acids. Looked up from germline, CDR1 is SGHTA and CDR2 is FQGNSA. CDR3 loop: CASSPLAVAYNEQFF. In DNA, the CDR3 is TGTGCCAGCAGCCCTCTAGCGGTGGCCTACAATGAGCAGTTCTTC.

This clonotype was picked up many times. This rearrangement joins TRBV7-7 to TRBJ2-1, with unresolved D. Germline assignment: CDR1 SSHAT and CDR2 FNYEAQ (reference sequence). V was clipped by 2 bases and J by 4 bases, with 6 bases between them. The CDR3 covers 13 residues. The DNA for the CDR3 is TGTGCCAGCAGCTTACAGATATACAATGAGCAGTTCTTC. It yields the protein CASSLQIYNEQFF.

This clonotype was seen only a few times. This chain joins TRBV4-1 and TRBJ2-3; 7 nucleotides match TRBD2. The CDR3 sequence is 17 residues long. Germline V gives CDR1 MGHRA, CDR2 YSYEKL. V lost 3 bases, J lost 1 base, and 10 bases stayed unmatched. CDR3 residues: CASSQSTGSGGTDTQYF. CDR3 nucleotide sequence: TGCGCCAGCAGCCAGTCAACGGGCAGCGGGGGCACAGATACGCAGTATTTT.

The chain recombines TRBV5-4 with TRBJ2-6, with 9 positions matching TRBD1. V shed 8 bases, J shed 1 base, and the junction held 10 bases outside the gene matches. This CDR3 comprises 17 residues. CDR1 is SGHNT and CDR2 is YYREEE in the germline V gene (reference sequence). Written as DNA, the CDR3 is TGTGCCAGTCCCCTCGGGACAGGGCCGTCTGGGGCCAACGTCCTGACTTTC. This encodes CASPLGTGPSGANVLTF.

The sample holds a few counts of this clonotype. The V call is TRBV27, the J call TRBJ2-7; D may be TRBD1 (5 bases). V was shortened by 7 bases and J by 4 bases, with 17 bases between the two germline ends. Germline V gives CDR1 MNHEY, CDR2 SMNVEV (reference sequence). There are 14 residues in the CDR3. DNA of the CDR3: TGTGCCAGCATGATCGACAGCTATAGGTACGAGCAGTACTTC. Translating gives CASMIDSYRYEQYF.

The CDR3 loop is CASSPTSGVPDKSSYEQYV. The CDR3 DNA sequence: TGTGCCAGCTCACCAACTAGCGGGGTTCCAGATAAAAGCTCCTACGAGCAGTACGTC. The J gene is TRBJ2-7, the V gene TRBV18; 10 bases match TRBD2. The CDR3 contains 19 residues. Trimming took 2 bases from V and 0 from J; bases not matched to a gene: 13. CDR1 and CDR2 (germline): KGHSH, LQKENI.

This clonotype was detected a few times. CDR3 DNA: TGTGCCAGTATGGCGGGGGGCCCCACCGGGGAGCTGTTTTTT. It specifies CASMAGGPTGELFF. The V and J genes are TRBV9 and TRBJ2-2; 8 nucleotides match TRBD2. CDR3 size: 14 residues. The V segment lost 8 bases and the J segment 4 bases; nucleotides outside the gene matches: 7. Germline V gene sequence: CDR1 SGDLS, CDR2 YYNGEE.

For the CDR3, the DNA is TGTGCCAGCATGGGGACACGGTCCGAGACCCAGTACTTC. This sequence encodes CASMGTRSETQYF. V and J are TRBV2 and TRBJ2-5; tentatively, D is TRBD1 (6 bases). The V end was cut by 7 bases, the J end by 5 bases, with 14 bases between. The CDR3 runs 13 residues. Germline CDR1 SNHLY, CDR2 FYNNEI.

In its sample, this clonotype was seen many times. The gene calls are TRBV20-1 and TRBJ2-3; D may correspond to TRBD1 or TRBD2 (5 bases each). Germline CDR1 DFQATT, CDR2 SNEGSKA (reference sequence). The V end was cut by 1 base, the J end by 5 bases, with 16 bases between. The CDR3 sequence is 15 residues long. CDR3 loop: CSARARDEGRDTQYF. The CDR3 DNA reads TGCAGTGCTAGAGCCCGGGACGAAGGAAGAGATACGCAGTATTTT.

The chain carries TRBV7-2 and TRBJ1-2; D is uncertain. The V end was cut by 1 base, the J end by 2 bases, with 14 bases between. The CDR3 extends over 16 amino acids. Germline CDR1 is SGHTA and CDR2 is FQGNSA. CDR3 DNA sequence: TGTGCCAGCAGCTTAGAGCCTTCCTACGGGAACTATGGCTACACCTTC. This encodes CASSLEPSYGNYGYTF.

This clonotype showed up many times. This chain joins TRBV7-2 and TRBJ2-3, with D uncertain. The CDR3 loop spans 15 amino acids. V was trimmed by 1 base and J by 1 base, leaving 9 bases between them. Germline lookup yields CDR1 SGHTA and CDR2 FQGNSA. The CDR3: CASSLVGPGTDTQYF. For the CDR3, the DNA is TGTGCCAGCAGCTTAGTCGGTCCCGGCACAGATACGCAGTATTTT.

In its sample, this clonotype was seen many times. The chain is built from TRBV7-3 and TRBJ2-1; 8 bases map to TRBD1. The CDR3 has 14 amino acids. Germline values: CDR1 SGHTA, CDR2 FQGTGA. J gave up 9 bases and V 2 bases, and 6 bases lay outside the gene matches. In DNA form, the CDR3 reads TGTGCCAGCAGCTTAGGGACAGGAAATCCTGAGCAGTTCTTC. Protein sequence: CASSLGTGNPEQFF.

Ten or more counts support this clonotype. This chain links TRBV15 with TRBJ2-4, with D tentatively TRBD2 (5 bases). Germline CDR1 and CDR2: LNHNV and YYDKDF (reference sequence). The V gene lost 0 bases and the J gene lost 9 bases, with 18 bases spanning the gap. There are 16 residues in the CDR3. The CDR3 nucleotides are TGTGCCACCAGCAGAGATCCTGGGCAGAAACGGGGCATTCAGTACTTC. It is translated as CATSRDPGQKRGIQYF.

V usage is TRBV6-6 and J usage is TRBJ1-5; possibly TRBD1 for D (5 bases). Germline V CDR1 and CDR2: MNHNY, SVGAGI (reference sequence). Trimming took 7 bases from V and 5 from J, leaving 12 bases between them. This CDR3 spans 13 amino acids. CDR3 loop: CASISGGYQPQHF. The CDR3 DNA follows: TGTGCCAGCATATCGGGGGGATATCAGCCCCAGCATTTT.

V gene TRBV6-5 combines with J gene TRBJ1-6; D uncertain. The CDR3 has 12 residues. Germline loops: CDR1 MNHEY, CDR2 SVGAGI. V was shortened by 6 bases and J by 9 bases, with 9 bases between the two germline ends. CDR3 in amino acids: CASRTPGSPLHF. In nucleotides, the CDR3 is TGTGCCAGCAGGACGCCGGGTTCACCCCTCCACTTT.

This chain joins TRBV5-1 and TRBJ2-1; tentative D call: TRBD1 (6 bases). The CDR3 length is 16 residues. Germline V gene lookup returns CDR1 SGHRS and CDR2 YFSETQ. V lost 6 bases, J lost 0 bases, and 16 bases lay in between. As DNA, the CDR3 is TGCGCCAGCACTACAGGGCCAACGAGCTCCTACAATGAGCAGTTCTTC. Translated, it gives CASTTGPTSSYNEQFF.

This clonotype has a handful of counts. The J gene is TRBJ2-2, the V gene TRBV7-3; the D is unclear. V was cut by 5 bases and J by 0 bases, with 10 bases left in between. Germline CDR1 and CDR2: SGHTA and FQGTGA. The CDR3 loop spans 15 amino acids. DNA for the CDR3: TGTGCCAGCAGCCCCTGGATAACGAACACCGGGGAGCTGTTTTTT. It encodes CASSPWITNTGELFF.

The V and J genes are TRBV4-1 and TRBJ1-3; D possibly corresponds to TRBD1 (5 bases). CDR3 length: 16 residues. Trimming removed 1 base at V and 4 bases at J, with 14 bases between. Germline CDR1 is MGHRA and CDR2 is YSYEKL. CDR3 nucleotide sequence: TGCGCCAGCAGCCAAGGATCAGGGCCCTTCGGAAACACCATATATTTT. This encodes CASSQGSGPFGNTIYF.

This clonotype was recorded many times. DNA of the CDR3: TGTGCCAGCAGCTTGGACAGGTGGGGGGAGCTGTTTTTT. This sequence encodes CASSLDRWGELFF. This chain joins TRBV5-5 and TRBJ2-2, with a possible D match to TRBD1 (5 bases). There are 13 residues in the CDR3. Germline values: CDR1 SGHKS, CDR2 YYEKEE (reference sequence). V gave up 0 bases and J gave up 8 bases, with 8 bases separating them.

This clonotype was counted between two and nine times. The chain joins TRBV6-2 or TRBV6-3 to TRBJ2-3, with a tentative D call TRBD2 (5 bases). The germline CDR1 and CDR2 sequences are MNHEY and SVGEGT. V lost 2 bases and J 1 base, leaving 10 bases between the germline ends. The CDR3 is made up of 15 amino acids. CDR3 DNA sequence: TGTGCCAGCAGTTACGAGGACTCCCGCACAGATACGCAGTATTTT. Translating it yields CASSYEDSRTDTQYF.